This TCR beta chain was sequenced for a study of blood T cell repertoires in COVID-19. Study summary: Both acute and convalescent COVID-19 samples were obtained from the United States, Italy and Spain. Nucleic acid was either cDNA or gDNA, and it came from T cells, B-cell-depleted T cells, or PBMCs.

In the authors' methods: Reference gene primer amplification gave estimated nucleated cell counts. The method was immunoSEQ multiplex PCR; TCRdb's version includes in-frame clones alone and lacks a portion of them. V, J and clone size were drawn from that table, and D and trimming were deduced from the DNA. The sample contains 100,000 to 130,000 clones, roughly 88% of which appear only once. The junction had 8 bases not matched to a gene; V was cut back by 0 bases and J by 3 bases. This CDR3 has 17 amino acids. Looked up from germline, CDR1 is LNHNV and CDR2 is YYDKDF (reference sequence). The clonotype comes from a man aged 50 or older with active or convalescent COVID-19. The chain has TRBV15 and TRBJ2-3, with TRBD2 identical over 8 bases. Sequenced input: peripheral blood. The CDR3 is CATSRDISGSGTDTQYF. The CDR3 DNA reads as TGTGCCACCAGCAGAGATATAAGCGGGAGTGGGACAGATACGCAGTATTTT.